This T cell receptor beta chain was observed in a study of T cells in Graves' hyperthyroidism and ophthalmopathy (dated by TCRdb to between 2018 and 2021). Regarding the research as a whole: Peripheral blood samples were taken at initial diagnosis, before any treatment was given. After blood sampling, hyperthyroidism patients were treated with methimazole at a starting dose of 30 mg daily, and ophthalmopathy patients were treated with high-dose intravenous methylprednisolone. Prospective prediction of ophthalmopathy was tested in an independent validation cohort consisting of 18 hyperthyroidism patients and around 16 patients who later progressed to ophthalmopathy. To identify TCR V-J signatures that set the groups apart, the researchers used a discovery cohort of about a hundred patients, made up of under 45 with Graves' ophthalmopathy and 57 with stable Graves' hyperthyroidism. The study also compared thyroid tissue and blood T-cell repertoires from five or six Graves' hyperthyroidism patients. The paper reports TCR Vbeta CDR3 sequencing of over 130 peripheral blood samples: under 45 ophthalmopathy, approximately 74 hyperthyroidism and approximately 17 progressor patients. The 95 to 100 discovery patients were divided at random into training and test sets in a 7:3 ratio.

From the cysteine through the phenylalanine, the CDR3 covers 13 amino acids. Here the CDR3 DNA is all that survives: 39 bases in frame from base 1. V gives up 5 bases and J gives up 6 bases, and the segment between their germline ends measures 14 bases. CDR1 and CDR2 are read off the germline V gene as MDHEN and SYDVKM. This clonotype was counted at least ten times. Its antigen is unknown. No much larger clone is present one base from it, and per-base qualities are unavailable. General findings and caveats noted by the study authors: In validation, the model predicted progression to ophthalmopathy with 65% to 71% sensitivity and 72% to 85% specificity, a median of 6.5 months before onset. A 13 V-J signature model separated ophthalmopathy from stable hyperthyroidism, with about 88% sensitivity and 81.08% specificity in cross-validation and 80%/75% in testing. Blood samples also contained most of the expanded thyroid clonotypes (frequency above 0.001), which suggests that blood repertoires may reflect thyroid immune responses. Sample size was not statistically predetermined, and blinding of investigators to group allocation was not performed.

Amplification of TCR beta CDR3 regions was carried out from RNA transcripts. The first round of RT-PCR for the TCR CDR3 was performed with the HTBI primer set and the Qiagen OneStep RT-PCR kit. Libraries were constructed in a second round of multiplex PCR, after which size selection and purification were carried out. Libraries were sequenced paired-end with 100 bp reads on an Illumina HiSeq2000. The original methods were these. SOAPnuke was used to process the raw data, throwing out any read that contained adapters or uncalled bases, had a mean Phred below 15, or lacked an exact constant-primer or identifier match. COPE v1.2.5 was used to merge high-quality paired reads, and clonotypes were defined as unique nucleotide sequences. MiTCR v1.1 was used to align the clonotypes against IMGT TRBV, TRBD and TRBJ reference segments. The analysis included only V-J combinations with a frequency above 0.0001, which together covered around 99% of the repertoires. The TCS score was defined as the ratio of F50 (clonal expansion) to E x V (chaos), calculated using BLOSUM62-based TCRdist between CDR3 peptides within each V-J. Welch's t-statistics and random forest reduced 500 to 550 V-J features to 13, which were used in a naive Bayes classifier (R e1071). In-frame beta chains were kept once TCRdb had trimmed the public reads at Q25 with fastp and called clones with MiXCR. Rows are combined by CDR3 protein, so each entry shows the most common genes and DNA. In this record, the V and J calls reflect TCRdb's handling and not the investigators' own analysis. This sample holds about 400,000 distinct CDR3 sequences; 15% to 19% were observed only once. The ten largest make up roughly 25% of the sample.

Hyperthyroidism patients were newly diagnosed, with disease duration under 2 months, and aged 18 to 65 years. The study excluded patients with uncontrolled infections, other autoimmune diseases, pregnancy or lactation. Diagnoses were established on the basis of clinical symptoms, serum thyroxine and TRAb, thyroid ultrasound, and orbital computed tomography. Blood from progressor patients was drawn when they were first diagnosed with hyperthyroidism, before any ophthalmopathy symptoms appeared. PBMCs were isolated from about 10 ml of fresh peripheral blood by Ficoll-Paque density gradient centrifugation. Progressor patients were defined as those initially diagnosed with Graves' hyperthyroidism in whom ophthalmopathy developed during follow-up. Total RNA was extracted with Trizol reagent, and quality was checked on an Agilent 2100 Bioanalyzer.

The rearranged segments are TRBV28 and TRBJ2-7, with the D segment identity uncertain. What was sequenced was blood. This receptor was identified in a young woman with Graves' hyperthyroidism that later progressed to Graves' ophthalmopathy. CDR3 loop: CASSPLRVVEQYF. The DNA reads as follows: TGTGCCAGCAGTCCTCTAAGAGTGGTCGAGCAGTACTTC.